This TCR beta chain was identified in a study of identical twins. The study, taken as a whole, reports: There were fewer insertions in abundant cord blood beta clonotypes, but memory repertoires showed no such pattern.

All donors were healthy Caucasians. This clonotype appeared a few times. No antigen is known for it. A universal primer site was added by template switching, and unique molecular identifiers were carried by the cDNA. From the 5' RACE reads, TCRdb called clonotypes with MiXCR, one entry per CDR3 protein. The sample lists around 1.7 million distinct CDR3 sequences; roughly 35% were seen once. This CDR3 comprises 16 residues. Unmatched junction bases numbered 10, after V lost 3 bases and J lost 3 bases. CDR1 is KGHSH, CDR2 LQKENI, per germline. The chain recombines TRBV18 with TRBJ2-7, with TRBD1 matching 8 bases. Sequenced material: cord blood. The clonotype was recovered from a newborn girl in good health. The CDR3 region is CASSPTDRVRIYEQYF. As DNA, the CDR3 is TGTGCCAGCTCACCCACGGACAGGGTGAGAATCTACGAGCAGTACTTC.